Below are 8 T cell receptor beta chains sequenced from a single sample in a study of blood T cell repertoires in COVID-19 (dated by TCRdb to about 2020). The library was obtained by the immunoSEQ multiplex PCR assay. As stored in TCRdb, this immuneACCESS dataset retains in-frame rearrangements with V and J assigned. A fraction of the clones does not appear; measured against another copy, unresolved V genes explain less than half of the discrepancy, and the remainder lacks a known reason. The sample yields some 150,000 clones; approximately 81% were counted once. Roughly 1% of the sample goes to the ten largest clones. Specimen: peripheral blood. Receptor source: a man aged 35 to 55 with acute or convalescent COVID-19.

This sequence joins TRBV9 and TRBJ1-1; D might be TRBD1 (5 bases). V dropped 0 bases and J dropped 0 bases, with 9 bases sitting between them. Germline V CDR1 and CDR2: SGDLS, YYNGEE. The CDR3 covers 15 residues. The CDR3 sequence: CASSVEPGVNTEAFF. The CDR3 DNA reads TGTGCCAGCAGCGTAGAGCCGGGGGTGAACACTGAAGCTTTCTTT.

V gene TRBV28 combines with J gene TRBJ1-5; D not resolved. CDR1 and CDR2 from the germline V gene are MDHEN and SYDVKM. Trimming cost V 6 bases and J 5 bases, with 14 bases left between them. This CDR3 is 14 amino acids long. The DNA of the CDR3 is TGTGCCAGCAGGGGCGCTTGGGCAGATCAGCCCCAGCATTTT. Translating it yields CASRGAWADQPQHF.

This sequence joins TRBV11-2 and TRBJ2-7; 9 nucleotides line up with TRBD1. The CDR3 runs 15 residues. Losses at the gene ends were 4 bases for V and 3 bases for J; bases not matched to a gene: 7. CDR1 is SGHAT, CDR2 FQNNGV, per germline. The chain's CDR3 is CASSSPGQGYYEQYF. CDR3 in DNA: TGTGCCAGCAGCTCCCCGGGACAGGGATACTACGAGCAGTACTTC.

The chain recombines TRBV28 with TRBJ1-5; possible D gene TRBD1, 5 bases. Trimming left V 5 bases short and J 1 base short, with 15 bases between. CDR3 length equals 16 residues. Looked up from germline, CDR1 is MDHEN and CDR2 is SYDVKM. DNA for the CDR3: TGTGCCAGCAGTCGTGTCGGGGGACGAAGCAATCAGCCCCAGCATTTT. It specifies CASSRVGGRSNQPQHF.

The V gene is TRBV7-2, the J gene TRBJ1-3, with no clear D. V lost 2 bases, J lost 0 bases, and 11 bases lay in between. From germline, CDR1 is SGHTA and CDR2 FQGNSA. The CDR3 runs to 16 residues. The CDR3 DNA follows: TGTGCCAGCAGCTTAAACGTTGTCAGCTCTGGAAACACCATATATTTT. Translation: CASSLNVVSSGNTIYF.

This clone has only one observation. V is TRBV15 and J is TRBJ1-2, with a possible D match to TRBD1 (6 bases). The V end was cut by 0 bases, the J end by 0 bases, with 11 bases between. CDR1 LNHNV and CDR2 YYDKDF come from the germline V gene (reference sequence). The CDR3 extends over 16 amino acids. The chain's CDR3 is CATSRDRGGTNYGYTF. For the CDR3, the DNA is TGTGCCACCAGCAGAGATAGGGGGGGCACTAACTATGGCTACACCTTC.

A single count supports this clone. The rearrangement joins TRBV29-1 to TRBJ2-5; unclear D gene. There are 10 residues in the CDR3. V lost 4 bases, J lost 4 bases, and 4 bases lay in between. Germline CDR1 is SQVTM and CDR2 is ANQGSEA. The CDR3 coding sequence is TGCAGCGTTGTCGTAGAGACCCAGTACTTC. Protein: CSVVVETQYF.

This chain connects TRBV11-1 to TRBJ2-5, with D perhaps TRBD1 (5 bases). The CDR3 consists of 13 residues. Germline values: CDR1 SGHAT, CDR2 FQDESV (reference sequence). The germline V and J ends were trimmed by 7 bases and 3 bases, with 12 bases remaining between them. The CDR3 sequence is CASNVDREETQYF. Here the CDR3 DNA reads TGTGCCAGCAATGTCGACAGAGAAGAGACCCAGTACTTC.